The text below deals with one T cell receptor (beta chain). Its antigen is not identified. This sample was taken from a study of T cells after yellow fever vaccination. Conversion of TCR transcripts into cDNA relied on 5'RACE template switching, which added a universal primer site and UMIs. Each CDR3 protein is one row after TCRdb ran MiXCR on the 5' RACE reads. Among 500,000 to 650,000 distinct CDR3 sequences, approximately 13% were seen once, and the ten largest hold around 15%. Whole-study results and caveats: Most clones from primary vaccination were detected again post-booster (roughly 96% CD4, 88% CD8).

CDR3 length equals 15 residues. The V gene's germline CDR1 is SGHNT and CDR2 YYREEE (reference sequence). V shed 5 bases, J shed 1 base, and the junction held 4 bases outside the gene matches. The sequences come from PBMCs, collected on the day of the yellow fever booster vaccination. V usage is TRBV5-4 and J usage is TRBJ2-2, with TRBD2 identical over 8 bases. The clonotype was recovered from a young man who received the YFV17D yellow fever vaccine. The CDR3 DNA reads as TGTGCCAGCAGTCTTAGCGGGATGAACACCGGGGAGCTGTTTTTT. It is translated as CASSLSGMNTGELFF.